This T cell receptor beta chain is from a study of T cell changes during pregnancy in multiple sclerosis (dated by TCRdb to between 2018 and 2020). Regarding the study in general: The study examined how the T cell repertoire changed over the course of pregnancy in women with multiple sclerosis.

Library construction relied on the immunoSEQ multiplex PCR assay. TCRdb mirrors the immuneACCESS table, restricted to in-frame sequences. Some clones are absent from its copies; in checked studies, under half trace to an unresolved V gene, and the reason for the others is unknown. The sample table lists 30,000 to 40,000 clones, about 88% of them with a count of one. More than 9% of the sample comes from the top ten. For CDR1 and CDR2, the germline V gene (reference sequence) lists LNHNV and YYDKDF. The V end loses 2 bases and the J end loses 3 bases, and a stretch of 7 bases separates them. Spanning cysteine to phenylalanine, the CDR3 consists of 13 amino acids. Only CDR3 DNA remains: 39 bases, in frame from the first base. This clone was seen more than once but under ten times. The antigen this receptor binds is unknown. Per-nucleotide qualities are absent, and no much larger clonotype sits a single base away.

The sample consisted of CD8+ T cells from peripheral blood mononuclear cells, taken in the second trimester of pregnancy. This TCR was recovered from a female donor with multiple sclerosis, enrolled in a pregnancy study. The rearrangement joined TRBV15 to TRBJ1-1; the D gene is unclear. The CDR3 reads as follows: CATSRYRDTEAFF. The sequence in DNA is TGTGCCACCAGCAGATACCGGGACACTGAAGCTTTCTTT.